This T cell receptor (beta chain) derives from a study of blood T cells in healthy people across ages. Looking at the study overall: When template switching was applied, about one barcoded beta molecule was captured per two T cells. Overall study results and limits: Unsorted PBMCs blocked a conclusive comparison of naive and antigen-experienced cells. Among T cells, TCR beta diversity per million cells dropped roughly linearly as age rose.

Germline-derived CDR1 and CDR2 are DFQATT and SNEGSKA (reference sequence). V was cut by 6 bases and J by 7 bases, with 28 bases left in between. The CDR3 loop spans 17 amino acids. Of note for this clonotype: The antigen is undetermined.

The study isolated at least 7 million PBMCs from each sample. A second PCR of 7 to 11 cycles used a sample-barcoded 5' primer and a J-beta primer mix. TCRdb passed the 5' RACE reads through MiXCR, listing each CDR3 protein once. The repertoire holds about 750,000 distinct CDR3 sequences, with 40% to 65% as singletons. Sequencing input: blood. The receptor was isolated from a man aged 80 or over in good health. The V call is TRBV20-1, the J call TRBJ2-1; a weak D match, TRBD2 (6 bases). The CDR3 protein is CSARSRTGGMAGNEQFF. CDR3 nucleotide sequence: TGCAGTGCCAGGTCGAGGACTGGCGGGATGGCGGGGAATGAGCAGTTCTTC.